This paragraph covers one TCR beta chain sequence. The antigen remains undetermined. This sample was taken from a study of OX40 agonist ivuxolimab in advanced cancers. Study background: The patients' treatment was ivuxolimab, an agonistic anti-OX40 (CD134) antibody.

With autoimmune disease history or systemic immunosuppression, patients were excluded. Findings of the study overall: The investigators did not determine what antigen specificity the expanded peripheral T cells had. Partial responders at 0.1-3.0 mg/kg had among the lowest clonal expansion.

V dropped 3 bases and J dropped 5 bases, with 18 bases sitting between them. Germline V gives CDR1 SGHTA, CDR2 FQGNSA. The CDR3 has 16 amino acids. Libraries were prepared by immunoSEQ multiplex PCR; TCRdb keeps only in-frame clonotypes and omits some of them. The sample records about 32,000 clones, 89% being singletons. This receptor was identified in an adult with an advanced solid tumor such as melanoma, head and neck, liver or kidney cancer. Source: CD4+ or CD8+ T cells sorted from blood, taken in a trial of the OX40 agonist ivuxolimab. The V and J genes are TRBV7-2 and TRBJ2-3; D is unresolved. Written as DNA, the CDR3 is TGTGCCAGCAGCTTCTTTCTTTTAGTACCGGGAGATACGCAGTATTTT. Translation: CASSFFLLVPGDTQYF.